The 2 T cell receptor beta chains below were found in one sample sequenced in a study of T cell responses to AZD1222 COVID-19 vaccine. Measured with immunoSEQ multiplex PCR; TCRdb has only the in-frame clones, and not every one. The sample has roughly 58,000 clones; around 85% are singletons. Sample: peripheral blood, taken on day 0 of MenACWY control vaccination. These receptors were obtained from an adult in good health.

V and J are TRBV28 and TRBJ1-1; D gene unclear. This CDR3 spans 13 amino acids. Germline CDR1 MDHEN, CDR2 SYDVKM. The V and J ends lost 7 bases and 4 bases respectively, with 13 bases between them. Written as DNA, the CDR3 is TGTGCCAGCACCCTAGGAGTAGGCACTGAAGCTTTCTTT. As protein: CASTLGVGTEAFF.

The J gene is TRBJ1-4, the V gene TRBV7-9; 7 bases agree with TRBD1. In germline, CDR1 is SEHNR, CDR2 FQNEAQ (reference sequence). Trimming removed 1 base from V and 7 bases from J; junction bases left unmatched: 6. This CDR3 is built from 15 residues. CDR3 DNA sequence: TGTGCCAGCAGCTTAGTAGGGACAGATAGTGAAAAACTGTTTTTT. This translates into CASSLVGTDSEKLFF.